This TCR beta chain was sequenced for a study of T cell repertoires in ileal Crohn's disease. The table came from immunoSEQ multiplex PCR; TCRdb's copy has only in-frame clones and leaves some out. This table holds roughly 1,500 clones, 82% found once. Germline V gene sequence: CDR1 SEHNR, CDR2 FQNEAQ (reference sequence). V was shortened by 2 bases and J by 4 bases, with 14 bases between the two germline ends. The CDR3 loop spans 15 amino acids. Included were adult ileal or ileocolonic Crohn's patients indicated for ileocolonic resection. V gene TRBV7-9 combines with J gene TRBJ1-2, with a weak D call TRBD1 (5 bases). This receptor was taken from an adult with Crohn's disease. The sample comprised ileal tissue. The CDR3 region has the DNA TGTGCCAGCAGCTTAATGAAGGGAACAGGCTATGGCTACACCTTC. As protein: CASSLMKGTGYGYTF. Drawing the rest from reference TRBV7-9 and TRBJ1-2, the complete variable domain is DTGVSQNPRHKITKRGQNVTFRCDPISEHNRLYWYRQTLGQGPEFLTYFQNEAQLEKSRLLSDRFSAERPKGSFSTLEIQRTEQGDSAMYLCASSLMKGTGYGYTFGSGTRLTVV.